The 6 T cell receptor beta chains below all came from one sample that was sequenced in a study of graft-versus-host responses after intestinal transplantation. These receptors have no known antigen. Only in-frame clones appear in the TCRdb table, and some are missing; sequencing was by immunoSEQ multiplex PCR. The sample lists 70,000 to 75,000 clones; roughly 90% were seen once. Source: unstimulated CD8+ T cells sorted from spleen or lymph node cells, taken before intestinal transplant. These TCRs come from a human donor who received an intestinal transplant.

This clone appeared a few times. This chain joins TRBV4-1 and TRBJ2-7; TRBD2 might be the D (6 bases). The germline gives CDR1 MGHRA, CDR2 YSYEKL. This CDR3 comprises 16 residues. The germline V and J ends were trimmed by 0 bases and 4 bases, with 16 bases remaining between them. CDR3 sequence reads: CASSQDDGLAVYEQYF. CDR3 sequence (DNA): TGCGCCAGCAGCCAAGATGACGGGTTAGCGGTGTACGAGCAGTACTTC.

This chain uses TRBV27 with TRBJ2-3; 13 bases map to TRBD2. The CDR3 has 23 residues. J lost 0 bases, V lost 6 bases, and 24 bases had no gene match. Germline loops: CDR1 MNHEY, CDR2 SMNVEV (reference sequence). CDR3 nucleotide sequence: TGTGCCAGCAGCGGAAAGGGGGCATCGTCGGGACTAGCGGGATGGGTGAGCACAGATACGCAGTATTTT. Amino acids: CASSGKGASSGLAGWVSTDTQYF.

The chain uses TRBV2 and TRBJ2-5; the match to TRBD1 covers 8 bases. Trimming at V came to 7 bases and at J to 4 bases, leaving 5 bases not matched to a gene. CDR1 is SNHLY and CDR2 is FYNNEI in the germline V gene. The CDR3 runs to 13 residues. In DNA, the CDR3 is TGTGCCAGCATCGGACAGGGCGGAGAGACCCAGTACTTC. This codes for CASIGQGGETQYF.

This chain uses TRBV9 with TRBJ2-2; maybe TRBD1 (6 bases). CDR1 and CDR2 from the germline V gene are SGDLS and YYNGEE. The germline V and J ends were trimmed by 4 bases and 5 bases, with 15 bases remaining between them. The CDR3 runs to 15 residues. CDR3 sequence: CASSPPGQETGELFF. Written as DNA, the CDR3 is TGTGCCAGCAGCCCGCCGGGACAAGAGACCGGGGAGCTGTTTTTT.

This chain connects TRBV11-2 to TRBJ2-1; no clear D. The CDR3 loop spans 14 amino acids. CDR1 is SGHAT and CDR2 is FQNNGV in the germline V gene. Deletions cut 7 bases from V and 9 bases from J, with 19 bases between. As DNA, the CDR3 is TGTGCCAGCACCAATAAACGGCGAGGCTTTGAGCAGTTCTTC. Protein: CASTNKRRGFEQFF.

This clone is a singleton in its sample. The chain links TRBV19 to TRBJ2-1; 8 bases are shared with TRBD2. Trimming took 1 base from V and 4 from J; bases not matched to a gene: 6. Germline V gives CDR1 LNHDA, CDR2 SQIVND (reference sequence). This CDR3 contains 16 residues. The CDR3 loop is CASSIGKREWYNEQFF. As DNA, the CDR3 is TGTGCCAGTAGTATAGGTAAGCGGGAGTGGTACAATGAGCAGTTCTTC.